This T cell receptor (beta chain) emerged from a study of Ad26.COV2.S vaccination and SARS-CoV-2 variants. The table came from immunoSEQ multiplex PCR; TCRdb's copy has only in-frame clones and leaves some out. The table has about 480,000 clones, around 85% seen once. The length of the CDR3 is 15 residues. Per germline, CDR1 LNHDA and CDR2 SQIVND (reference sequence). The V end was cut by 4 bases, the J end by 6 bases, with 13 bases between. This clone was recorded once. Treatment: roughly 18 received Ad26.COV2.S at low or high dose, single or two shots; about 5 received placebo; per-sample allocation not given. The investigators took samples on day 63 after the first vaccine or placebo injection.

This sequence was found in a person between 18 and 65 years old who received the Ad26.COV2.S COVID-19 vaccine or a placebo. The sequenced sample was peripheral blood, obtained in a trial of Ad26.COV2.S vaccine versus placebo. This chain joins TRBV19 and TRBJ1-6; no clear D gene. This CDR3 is CASSTGTPRNSPLHF. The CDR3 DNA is TGTGCCAGTAGTACCGGAACTCCCCGTAATTCACCCCTCCACTTT.